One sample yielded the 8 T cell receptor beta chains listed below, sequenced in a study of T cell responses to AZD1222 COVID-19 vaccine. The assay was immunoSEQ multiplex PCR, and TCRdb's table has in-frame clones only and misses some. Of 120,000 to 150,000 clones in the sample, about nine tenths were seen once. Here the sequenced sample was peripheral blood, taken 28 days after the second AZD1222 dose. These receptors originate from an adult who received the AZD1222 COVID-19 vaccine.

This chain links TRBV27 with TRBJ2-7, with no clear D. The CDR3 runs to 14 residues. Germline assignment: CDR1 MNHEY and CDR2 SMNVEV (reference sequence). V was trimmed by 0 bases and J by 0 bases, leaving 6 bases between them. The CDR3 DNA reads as TGTGCCAGCAGTTTATCGAGAGGCTCCTACGAGCAGTACTTC. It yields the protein CASSLSRGSYEQYF.

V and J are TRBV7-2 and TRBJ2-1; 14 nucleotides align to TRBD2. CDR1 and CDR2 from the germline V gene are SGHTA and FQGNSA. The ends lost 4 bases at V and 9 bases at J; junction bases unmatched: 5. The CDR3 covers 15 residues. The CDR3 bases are TGTGCCAGCAGCTCGGGACTAGCGGGAGCAACTGAGCAGTTCTTC. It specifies CASSSGLAGATEQFF.

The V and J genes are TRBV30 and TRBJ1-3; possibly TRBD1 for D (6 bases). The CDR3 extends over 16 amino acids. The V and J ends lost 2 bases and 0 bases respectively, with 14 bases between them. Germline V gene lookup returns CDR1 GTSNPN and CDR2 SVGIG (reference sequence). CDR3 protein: CAWSLNRVSSGNTIYF. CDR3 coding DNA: TGTGCCTGGAGTTTAAACAGGGTCTCCTCTGGAAACACCATATATTTT.

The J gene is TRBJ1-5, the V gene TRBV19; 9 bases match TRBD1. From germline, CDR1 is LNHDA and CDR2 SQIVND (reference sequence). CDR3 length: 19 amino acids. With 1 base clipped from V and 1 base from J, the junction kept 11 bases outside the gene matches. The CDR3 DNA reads TGTGCCAGTAGTATAGGTCGGGGGACAGGGTTAGTAAGCAATCAGCCCCAGCATTTT. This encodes CASSIGRGTGLVSNQPQHF.

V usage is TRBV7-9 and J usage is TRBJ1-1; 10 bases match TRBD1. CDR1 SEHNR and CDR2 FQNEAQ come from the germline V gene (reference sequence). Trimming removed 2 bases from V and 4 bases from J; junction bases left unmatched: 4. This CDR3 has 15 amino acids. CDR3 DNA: TGTGCCAGCAGCTTAACGGGGACAGGGGCCACTGAAGCTTTCTTT. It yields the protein CASSLTGTGATEAFF. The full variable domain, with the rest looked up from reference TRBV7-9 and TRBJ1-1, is DTGVSQNPRHKITKRGQNVTFRCDPISEHNRLYWYRQTLGQGPEFLTYFQNEAQLEKSRLLSDRFSAERPKGSFSTLEIQRTEQGDSAMYLCASSLTGTGATEAFFGQGTRLTVV.

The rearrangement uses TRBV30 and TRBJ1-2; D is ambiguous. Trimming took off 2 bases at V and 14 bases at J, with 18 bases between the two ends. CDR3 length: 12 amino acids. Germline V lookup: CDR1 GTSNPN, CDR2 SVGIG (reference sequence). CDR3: CAWSPRLRVGTF. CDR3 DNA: TGTGCCTGGAGTCCCCGTCTTAGGGTGGGGACCTTC.

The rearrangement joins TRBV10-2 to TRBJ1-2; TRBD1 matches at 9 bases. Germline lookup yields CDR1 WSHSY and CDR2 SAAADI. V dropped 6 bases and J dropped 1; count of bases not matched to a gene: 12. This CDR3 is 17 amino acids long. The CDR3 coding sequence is TGCGCCAGCAGGACAGGTTCGGGACAGGGCTTTAACTATGGCTACACCTTC. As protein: CASRTGSGQGFNYGYTF.

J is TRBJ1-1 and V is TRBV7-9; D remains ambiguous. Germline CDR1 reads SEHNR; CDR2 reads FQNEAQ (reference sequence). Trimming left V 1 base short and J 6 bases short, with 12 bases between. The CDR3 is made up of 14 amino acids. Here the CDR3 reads CASSLGVGFPEAFF. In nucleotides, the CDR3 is TGTGCCAGCAGCTTAGGGGTTGGGTTCCCTGAAGCTTTCTTT.